Included here is one T cell receptor beta chain sequence, with context. As yet, its antigen is unknown. It was with 60 Vbeta and 13 Jbeta primers that the PCR ran. The data were produced by immunoSEQ multiplex PCR, yet TCRdb's version contains in-frame clones alone and is incomplete. The data contain roughly 170,000 clones, roughly 80% of them singletons. This sample was included in a study of cytomegalovirus exposure and HLA in healthy donors. Study-level results: TCR beta chains numbering more than 150 were designated cytomegalovirus-associated. Beyond CMV serostatus, there was no information to go on about immune exposure.

V was pared by 5 bases and J by 7 bases, with 18 bases between. CDR1 is KGHSH and CDR2 is LQKENI in the germline V gene. There are 15 residues in the CDR3. This sequence was found in a woman aged 18 to 35 in good health and CMV-seronegative. The rearrangement joins TRBV18 to TRBJ2-1; D is undetermined. Input material: PBMCs. CDR3 residues: CASSISSPGLNEQFF. CDR3 DNA sequence: TGTGCCAGCTCAATTTCCTCCCCGGGTCTAAATGAGCAGTTCTTC. Full variable domain (outside the CDR3, taken from reference TRBV18 and TRBJ2-1): NAGVMQNPRHLVRRRGQEARLRCSPMKGHSHVYWYRQLPEEGLKFMVYLQKENIIDESGMPKERFSAEFPKEGPSILRIQQVVRGDSAAYFCASSISSPGLNEQFFGPGTRLTVL.